The 25 T cell receptor beta chains given below trace back to one sample, sequenced in a study of cytomegalovirus exposure and HLA in healthy donors. 13 Jbeta primers and 60 Vbeta primers were used for the PCR. The data were produced by immunoSEQ multiplex PCR, yet TCRdb's version contains in-frame clones alone and is incomplete. The data show around 180,000 clones, with almost 85% seen just once and 0.2% to 0.3% held by the top ten. What was sequenced was PBMCs. Receptors originate from a boy under 18 in good health and CMV-seronegative.

The chain employs TRBV30 and TRBJ1-1; TRBD1 matches 7 bases. V shed 7 bases and J 1 base; nucleotides not matched to a gene: 3. Looked up from germline, CDR1 is GTSNPN and CDR2 is SVGIG (reference sequence). CDR3 size: 12 residues. The chain's CDR3 is CASDRENTEAFF. CDR3 coding DNA: TGTGCCTCTGACAGGGAGAACACTGAAGCTTTCTTT.

This chain links TRBV27 with TRBJ1-5, with D tentatively TRBD1 (6 bases). This CDR3 contains 17 residues. Germline CDR1 and CDR2: MNHEY and SMNVEV (reference sequence). Trimming took 2 bases from V and 1 from J, leaving 15 bases between them. CDR3 in amino acids: CASSLGTSALSNQPQHF. The CDR3 DNA follows: TGTGCCAGCAGTTTAGGGACAAGCGCATTGAGCAATCAGCCCCAGCATTTT.

The V and J genes are TRBV29-1 and TRBJ1-1; no clear D gene. V was clipped by 3 bases and J by 8 bases, with 10 bases between them. CDR1 and CDR2 from the germline V gene are SQVTM and ANQGSEA. The CDR3 extends over 11 amino acids. The CDR3 sequence: CSVEGRSEAFF. The CDR3 DNA sequence: TGCAGCGTTGAGGGCAGGTCCGAAGCTTTCTTT.

This clone was detected only once. This chain links TRBV27 with TRBJ2-4; D may be TRBD1 (6 bases). CDR3 size: 15 residues. V lost 6 bases to trimming and J lost 10 bases, with 22 bases between them. The germline gives CDR1 MNHEY, CDR2 SMNVEV (reference sequence). CDR3 nucleotides: TGTGCCAGCAGAACCCTCAGGGGTGGCCGAAGGATTCAGTACTTC. Translation: CASRTLRGGRRIQYF.

The gene calls are TRBV10-3 and TRBJ1-2; 7 nucleotides line up with TRBD1. The J segment lost 8 bases and the V segment lost 4 bases, leaving 7 bases of the junction unmatched. Per the germline V gene, CDR1 is ENHRY and CDR2 is SYGVKD. The CDR3 is 13 residues long. The CDR3 protein is CAISVDRTGGYTF. The CDR3 nucleotides read TGTGCCATCAGTGTGGACAGGACGGGCGGCTACACCTTC.

V usage is TRBV9 and J usage is TRBJ2-2; 13 bases are a match to TRBD2. Per the germline V gene, CDR1 is SGDLS and CDR2 is YYNGEE. The CDR3 extends over 18 amino acids. V lost 4 bases, J lost 4 bases, and 10 bases stayed unmatched. CDR3 in amino acids: CASSTIGLAGDSTGELFF. The CDR3, as DNA: TGTGCCAGCAGCACAATCGGACTAGCGGGAGATAGCACCGGGGAGCTGTTTTTT.

The V call is TRBV19, the J call TRBJ1-2; weak D call: TRBD1 (5 bases). The CDR3 covers 14 residues. Germline-derived CDR1 and CDR2 are LNHDA and SQIVND (reference sequence). The V end lost 7 bases, the J end lost 4 bases, and 16 bases lay between the germline ends. DNA for the CDR3: TGTGCCAGTATGGGTGCAGGGAAATTCTATGGCTACACCTTC. Translated, it gives CASMGAGKFYGYTF. Looking up the rest from reference TRBV19 and TRBJ1-2 gives the full variable domain: DGGITQSPKYLFRKEGQNVTLSCEQNLNHDAMYWYRQDPGQGLRLIYYSQIVNDFQKGDIAEGYSVSREKKESFPLTVTSAQKNPTAFYLCASMGAGKFYGYTFGSGTRLTVV.

The chain has TRBV7-9 and TRBJ1-1; no clear D gene. Germline V lookup: CDR1 SEHNR, CDR2 FQNEAQ (reference sequence). The CDR3 consists of 15 residues. V was shortened by 1 base and J by 0 bases, with 9 bases between the two germline ends. The CDR3 DNA sequence: TGTGCCAGCAGCTTAGAAGGAGGCTTGAACACTGAAGCTTTCTTT. Amino acids: CASSLEGGLNTEAFF.

A few counts support this clone. The gene calls are TRBV28 and TRBJ1-5, with a tentative D call TRBD1 (5 bases). With 2 bases removed from V and 6 bases from J, the gap between germline ends came to 14 bases. The CDR3 has 15 amino acids. Germline CDR1 and CDR2: MDHEN and SYDVKM. CDR3 amino acids: CASSLIRGIGQPQHF. The CDR3 coding sequence is TGTGCCAGCAGTTTAATTAGGGGTATCGGTCAGCCCCAGCATTTT.

This clone was detected only once. J is TRBJ2-1 and V is TRBV6-1, with TRBD2 matching 7 bases. The CDR3 covers 15 residues. The junction had 11 bases not matched to a gene; V was cut back by 6 bases and J by 6 bases. CDR1 is MNHNS, CDR2 SASEGT, per germline. The CDR3 spells CASRAFAGEVNEQFF. The CDR3 DNA reads as TGTGCCAGCAGGGCTTTCGCGGGAGAGGTCAATGAGCAGTTCTTC.

The V and J genes are TRBV9 and TRBJ2-1, with D possibly being TRBD2 (7 bases). The germline CDR1 and CDR2 sequences are SGDLS and YYNGEE. The CDR3 is 15 amino acids. Trimming cost V 0 bases and J 6 bases, with 13 bases left between them. The CDR3 DNA is TGTGCCAGCAGCGTAGGAGGGGGGGCCCTCAATGAGCAGTTCTTC. As protein: CASSVGGGALNEQFF. Full variable domain (missing parts from reference TRBV9 and TRBJ2-1): DSGVTQTPKHLITATGQRVTLRCSPRSGDLSVYWYQQSLDQGLQFLIQYYNGEERAKGNILERFSAQQFPDLHSELNLSSLELGDSALYFCASSVGGGALNEQFFGPGTRLTVL.

The chain employs TRBV6-5 and TRBJ1-6; tentative D call: TRBD1 (5 bases). Per the germline V gene, CDR1 is MNHEY and CDR2 is SVGAGI. V lost 3 bases and J 7 bases, leaving 13 bases between the germline ends. CDR3 length: 15 amino acids. In DNA form, the CDR3 reads TGTGCCAGCAGTTATGGGGCAGGGAGGAATTCACCCCTCCACTTT. It encodes CASSYGAGRNSPLHF.

This clone came up a few times. This chain connects TRBV2 to TRBJ1-3, with TRBD1 identical over 9 bases. V lost 6 bases, J lost 2 bases, and 5 bases stayed unmatched. Germline V lookup: CDR1 SNHLY, CDR2 FYNNEI. The CDR3 has 15 residues. CDR3 residues: CASRKQGAAGNTIYF. The CDR3 DNA follows: TGTGCCAGCAGGAAACAGGGGGCGGCTGGAAACACCATATATTTT.

This clone occurred a few times. V gene TRBV7-2 combines with J gene TRBJ2-1; D is ambiguous. This CDR3 region has 14 residues. V was trimmed by 6 bases and J by 5 bases, leaving 14 bases between them. The V gene's germline CDR1 is SGHTA and CDR2 FQGNSA. As DNA, the CDR3 is TGTGCCAGCAGTCGACGCTACCGGGACAATGAGCAGTTCTTC. This codes for CASSRRYRDNEQFF.

This chain connects TRBV27 to TRBJ2-1, with 7 bases identical to TRBD1. Germline CDR1 MNHEY, CDR2 SMNVEV (reference sequence). The CDR3 is 15 amino acids. After removal of 5 bases from V and 2 bases from J, the junction contained 6 bases not matched to a gene. CDR3 in DNA: TGTGCCAGCAGTCCCCGGGACAGACCCTACAATGAGCAGTTCTTC. Its translation: CASSPRDRPYNEQFF.

The J gene is TRBJ2-1, the V gene TRBV27; the match to TRBD2 covers 11 bases. This CDR3 has 20 residues. CDR1 is MNHEY and CDR2 is SMNVEV in the germline V gene (reference sequence). After removal of 5 bases from V and 0 bases from J, the junction contained 15 bases not matched to a gene. CDR3 residues: CASSPLLAGAPPSSYNEQFF. The CDR3, as DNA: TGTGCCAGCAGTCCGTTACTAGCGGGAGCCCCCCCTAGCTCCTACAATGAGCAGTTCTTC.

The chain has TRBV7-6 and TRBJ2-1; TRBD1 is a possible D gene (6 bases). Trimming took off 1 base at V and 3 bases at J, with 13 bases between the two ends. The germline V gene encodes CDR1 SGHVS and CDR2 FNYEAQ. The CDR3 extends over 16 amino acids. The CDR3 loop reads CASSLGILDSYNEQFF. CDR3 coding DNA: TGTGCCAGCAGCTTAGGAATCTTGGACAGCTACAATGAGCAGTTCTTC.

The gene calls are TRBV7-3 and TRBJ2-1; D is ambiguous. The germline gives CDR1 SGHTA, CDR2 FQGTGA. V was pared by 3 bases and J by 5 bases, with 8 bases between. The CDR3 runs 13 residues. CDR3 DNA: TGTGCCAGCAGCTTGCGAGAGAACAATGAGCAGTTCTTC. Protein product: CASSLRENNEQFF.

V usage is TRBV6-5 and J usage is TRBJ2-1, with 9 bases identical to TRBD1. The CDR3 runs to 14 residues. Per the germline V gene, CDR1 is MNHEY and CDR2 is SVGAGI. V trimming: 4 bases; J trimming: 8 bases; junction bases outside the gene matches: 6. The chain's CDR3 is CASSFIQGAHEQFF. In DNA form, the CDR3 reads TGTGCCAGCAGTTTTATACAGGGGGCGCATGAGCAGTTCTTC.

CDR3 residues: CASSIRDSVGQYF. CDR3 DNA: TGTGCCAGTAGTATAAGGGACAGCGTCGGGCAGTACTTC. The rearrangement uses TRBV19 and TRBJ2-7; the match to TRBD1 covers 7 bases. The CDR3 has 13 amino acids. Germline-derived CDR1 and CDR2 are LNHDA and SQIVND (reference sequence). Germline trimming cut 2 bases from V and 9 bases from J; bases unmatched to any gene: 7.

This chain uses TRBV5-6 with TRBJ2-2; 10 bases match TRBD2. Germline values: CDR1 SGHDT, CDR2 YYEEEE. The trim removed 4 bases at V and 2 bases at J, leaving 5 bases unmatched. The CDR3 contains 16 residues. The CDR3 sequence is CASSLGLAVNTGELFF. CDR3 DNA sequence: TGTGCCAGCAGCCTTGGACTAGCGGTTAACACCGGGGAGCTGTTTTTT.

This clone was recorded only once. The chain is built from TRBV2 and TRBJ2-7, with TRBD1 as a possible D gene (6 bases). The CDR3 is 13 residues long. CDR1 and CDR2 (germline): SNHLY, FYNNEI. V gave up 5 bases and J gave up 1 base, with 9 bases separating them. CDR3 amino acids: CASSYRASYEQYF. The DNA of the CDR3 is TGTGCCAGCAGTTACAGGGCTTCCTACGAGCAGTACTTC. Using reference TRBV2 and TRBJ2-7 for the parts outside the CDR3, the full variable domain is EPEVTQTPSHQVTQMGQEVILRCVPISNHLYFYWYRQILGQKVEFLVSFYNNEISEKSEIFDDQFSVERPDGSNFTLKIRSTKLEDSAMYFCASSYRASYEQYFGPGTRLTVT.

J is TRBJ2-7 and V is TRBV7-2, with D possibly matching TRBD2 (6 bases). This CDR3 region has 14 residues. Germline CDR1 is SGHTA and CDR2 is FQGNSA. The V end was cut by 4 bases, the J end by 3 bases, with 13 bases between. The chain's CDR3 is CASSSEPGVYEQYF. Written as DNA, the CDR3 is TGTGCCAGCAGCTCCGAACCGGGAGTCTACGAGCAGTACTTC.

The J gene is TRBJ1-1, the V gene TRBV14; 7 bases align to TRBD1. Looked up from germline, CDR1 is SGHDN and CDR2 is FVKESK. The CDR3 sequence is 13 residues long. The trim removed 7 bases at V and 5 bases at J, leaving 7 bases unmatched. The CDR3: CASTRQGRTEAFF. CDR3 bases: TGTGCCAGCACGAGACAGGGCCGTACTGAAGCTTTCTTT.

The chain employs TRBV10-3 and TRBJ2-5; perhaps TRBD2 as D (5 bases). Germline CDR1 is ENHRY and CDR2 is SYGVKD. V lost 0 bases, J lost 7 bases, and 18 bases lay in between. The CDR3 is made up of 16 amino acids. The CDR3 here is CAISESERIRLGTQYF. The DNA of the CDR3 is TGTGCCATCAGTGAGTCAGAGCGGATCCGGTTGGGGACCCAGTACTTC.